This T cell receptor (beta chain) was obtained from a study of response to subunit inactivated influenza vaccine. Notes on the study in general: Each seasonal influenza vaccination recruits few new T cells, the authors suggested.

A single record per CDR3 protein comes from TCRdb applying MiXCR to the RT-PCR reads. Of approximately 520,000 distinct CDR3 sequences in the sample, about 17% were seen once. In the case of this clonotype: Its matching antigen is unknown.

This TCR was recovered from a man in his fifties or sixties who received an inactivated influenza vaccine. The sequencing used CD4+ T cells sorted from PBMCs, collected less than 25 months after vaccination.

The CDR3 DNA reads TGCGCCAGCACCCCCGGGGGCCCTAATTACAATGAGCAGTTCTTC. It specifies CASTPGGPNYNEQFF. The genes are TRBV5-1 and TRBJ2-1; D may correspond to TRBD1 or TRBD2 (6 bases each). There are 15 residues in the CDR3. Germline V lookup: CDR1 SGHRS, CDR2 YFSETQ. V dropped 6 bases and J dropped 4 bases, with 17 bases sitting between them.